A selection of T cell receptor beta chains follows, all from one sample in a study of radiotherapy plus CTLA-4 blockade in lung cancer. The data were produced by immunoSEQ multiplex PCR, yet TCRdb's version contains in-frame clones alone and is incomplete. The data contain tens of thousands of clones, about nine tenths of them singletons. This specimen was peripheral blood, taken from a patient treated with radiotherapy plus ipilimumab. Receptors originate from a human donor with non-small cell lung cancer that progressed on radiotherapy plus ipilimumab. Both conserved end residues are part of each CDR3. A D gene is named only where the DNA matches it firmly. The size field is filled for only some rows; it gives once, few, many or a size class.

size	J	D	V	CDR3	DNA
.	TRBJ2-2	TRBD2	TRBV12-5	CASGLGLASTGELFF	TGTGCTAGTGGCCTCGGACTAGCGTCCACCGGGGAGCTGTTTTTT
.	TRBJ1-1	.	TRBV20-1	CSAARDEAFF	TGCAGTGCTGCCCGGGACGAAGCTTTCTTT
.	TRBJ2-7	.	TRBV5-1	CASSDLTGNYEQYF	TGCGCCAGCAGCGATCTGACAGGCAACTACGAGCAGTACTTC
.	TRBJ2-7	.	TRBV4-1	CASSQDPLAVTYEQYF	TGCGCCAGCAGCCAAGATCCCCTGGCAGTAACCTACGAGCAGTACTTC
once	TRBJ2-4	TRBD1	TRBV2	CASSLAGTAKPNIQYF	TGTGCCAGCAGTTTAGCCGGGACAGCCAAACCAAACATTCAGTACTTC
few	TRBJ2-5	TRBD1	TRBV7-1	CASSLTSDREETQYF	TGTGCCAGCAGCTTAACCTCAGACAGGGAAGAGACCCAGTACTTC
.	TRBJ1-1	.	TRBV7-9	CASSLVGLGDTEAFF	TGTGCCAGCAGCTTAGTGGGGCTAGGGGACACTGAAGCTTTCTTT
.	TRBJ2-3	.	TRBV7-3	CASSLTGGTTDTQYF	TGTGCCAGCAGCTTAACGGGGGGCACCACAGATACGCAGTATTTT
.	TRBJ1-4	TRBD1	TRBV4-2	CASSQDTQGAGEKLFF	TGTGCCAGCAGCCAAGATACGCAGGGGGCCGGAGAAAAACTGTTTTTT
.	TRBJ1-2	.	TRBV11-2	CASSLDLRGTF	TGTGCCAGCAGCTTAGATCTGAGGGGAACCTTC
once	TRBJ2-7	.	TRBV7-9	CASSLRASSLEQYF	TGTGCCAGCAGCTTGAGAGCTTCCTCGCTCGAGCAGTACTTC
.	TRBJ2-1	.	TRBV30	CAWSMNYNEQFF	TGTGCCTGGAGCATGAACTACAATGAGCAGTTCTTC
.	TRBJ2-1	TRBD2	TRBV7-9	CASINLAGDRNEQFF	TGTGCCAGCATCAATCTAGCGGGAGATCGCAATGAGCAGTTCTTC
.	TRBJ1-6	.	TRBV2	CASMRGESYNSPLHF	TGTGCCAGCATGCGAGGGGAGTCCTATAATTCACCCCTCCACTTT
.	TRBJ2-2	.	TRBV7-4	CASSFRVGFGGELFF	TGTGCCAGCAGCTTCCGGGTCGGGTTCGGCGGGGAGCTGTTTTTT
once	TRBJ1-1	.	TRBV15	CATSRGGGAEAFF	TGTGCCACCAGCAGAGGCGGGGGGGCTGAAGCTTTCTTT
.	TRBJ2-2	.	TRBV6-5	CASSPPFGNTGELFF	TGTGCCAGCAGTCCGCCCTTTGGGAACACCGGGGAGCTGTTTTTT
.	TRBJ2-7	TRBD1	TRBV7-8	CASSIGGAGVEQYF	TGTGCCAGCAGTATAGGGGGCGCCGGGGTCGAGCAGTACTTC
.	TRBJ2-5	TRBD2	TRBV29-1	CSTPGGARYRGETQYF	TGCAGCACCCCCGGGGGGGCCCGGTATCGCGGAGAGACCCAGTACTTC
.	TRBJ2-3	.	TRBV5-1	CASSLDTELRGDTQYF	TGCGCCAGCAGCTTGGATACGGAACTACGGGGGGATACGCAGTATTTT
.	TRBJ2-1	.	TRBV28	CASSPGTSYNEQFF	TGTGCCAGCAGTCCGGGGACAAGTTACAATGAGCAGTTCTTC
once	TRBJ2-7	.	TRBV7-3	CASSPGVGPYEQYF	TGTGCCAGCAGCCCGGGGGTTGGTCCCTACGAGCAGTACTTC
.	TRBJ2-2	.	TRBV7-2	CASSSPRLTTGELFF	TGTGCCAGCAGCTCCCCTAGACTAACCACCGGGGAGCTGTTTTTT
.	TRBJ2-7	.	TRBV28	CASSLIGGQYEQYF	TGTGCCAGCAGTTTAATTGGCGGACAATACGAGCAGTACTTC
few	TRBJ2-1	.	TRBV10-3	CAISESEFGEQFF	TGTGCCATCAGTGAGTCGGAGTTTGGGGAGCAGTTCTTC
.	TRBJ2-1	TRBD2	TRBV4-2	CASSQGISAPGLAGLYNEQFF	TGTGCCAGCAGCCAAGGAATATCCGCCCCGGGACTAGCGGGACTGTACAATGAGCAGTTCTTC
.	TRBJ1-2	.	TRBV4-1	CASSQDVQFYGYTF	TGCGCCAGCAGCCAAGATGTGCAGTTCTATGGCTACACCTTC
.	TRBJ2-5	TRBD1	TRBV30	CAWSGGTGETQYF	TGTGCCTGGAGTGGTGGGACAGGGGAGACCCAGTACTTC
.	TRBJ1-6	TRBD1	TRBV30	CASTLGTGYNSPLHF	TGTGCCAGCACTTTAGGGACAGGGTATAATTCACCCCTCCACTTT
once	TRBJ2-5	TRBD2	TRBV5-6	CASLRWGRASWETQYF	TGTGCCAGTCTTCGGTGGGGGAGGGCCTCTTGGGAGACCCAGTACTTC
few	TRBJ1-3	.	TRBV25-1	CASSVPTGGSGNTIYF	TGTGCCAGCAGTGTACCGACGGGGGGATCTGGAAACACCATATATTTT
.	TRBJ2-1	TRBD1	TRBV5-4	CASSLETGGYNEQFF	TGTGCCAGCAGCTTGGAGACAGGGGGTTACAATGAGCAGTTCTTC
.	TRBJ1-1	.	TRBV7-3	CASSSRGLGAGNTEAFF	TGTGCCAGCAGCTCACGGGGTTTGGGCGCTGGGAACACTGAAGCTTTCTTT
.	TRBJ2-1	TRBD2	TRBV10-1	CASSESGGRAYNEQFF	TGCGCCAGCAGTGAGTCTGGCGGGAGGGCCTACAATGAGCAGTTCTTC
.	TRBJ2-1	.	TRBV6-1	CASSEEAGRIYEQFF	TGTGCCAGCAGTGAAGAGGCAGGGAGGATCTATGAGCAGTTCTTC
.	TRBJ2-1	TRBD2	TRBV18	CASSPSGTSGYNEQFF	TGTGCCAGCTCACCTTCCGGGACTAGCGGCTACAATGAGCAGTTCTTC
.	TRBJ2-7	.	TRBV7-2	CASSLGWGPLYEQYF	TGTGCCAGCAGCCTCGGGTGGGGGCCACTCTACGAGCAGTACTTC
once	TRBJ1-1	TRBD1	TRBV6-6	CASSYQGQVNTEAFF	TGTGCCAGCAGTTACCAAGGACAGGTGAACACTGAAGCTTTCTTT
few	TRBJ2-7	TRBD2	TRBV5-1	CASSLGLADEQYF	TGCGCCAGCAGCTTGGGACTAGCGGACGAGCAGTACTTC
.	TRBJ1-4	TRBD1	TRBV28	CASRSGTVLWRNEKLFF	TGTGCCAGCAGGAGCGGGACAGTATTATGGAGAAATGAAAAACTGTTTTTT
.	TRBJ1-5	.	TRBV4-1	CASSQVGGRERNQPQHF	TGCGCCAGCAGCCAAGTTGGTGGGAGGGAACGCAATCAGCCCCAGCATTTT
.	TRBJ2-2	.	TRBV28	CASTSGYPGELFF	TGTGCCAGCACCTCGGGGTACCCCGGGGAGCTGTTTTTT
.	TRBJ1-1	TRBD1	TRBV18	CASSGGQGNTEAFF	TGTGCCAGCTCTGGGGGACAGGGGAACACTGAAGCTTTCTTT
.	TRBJ2-3	TRBD2	TRBV2	CASSGGSSPDTQYF	TGTGCCAGCAGTGGCGGGAGTAGCCCAGATACGCAGTATTTT
.	TRBJ2-3	.	TRBV19	CASRPRISTDTQYF	TGTGCCAGTAGGCCTAGGATTAGCACAGATACGCAGTATTTT
once	TRBJ2-1	.	TRBV15	CATSRVRESYNEQFF	TGTGCCACCAGCAGAGTTAGGGAATCTTACAATGAGCAGTTCTTC
once	TRBJ2-5	TRBD2	TRBV10-1	CASSGRAVETQYF	TGCGCCAGCAGCGGGAGGGCCGTAGAGACCCAGTACTTC
.	TRBJ2-2	.	TRBV6-6	CASSKSRTGELFF	TGTGCCAGCAGCAAGAGTCGCACCGGGGAGCTGTTTTTT